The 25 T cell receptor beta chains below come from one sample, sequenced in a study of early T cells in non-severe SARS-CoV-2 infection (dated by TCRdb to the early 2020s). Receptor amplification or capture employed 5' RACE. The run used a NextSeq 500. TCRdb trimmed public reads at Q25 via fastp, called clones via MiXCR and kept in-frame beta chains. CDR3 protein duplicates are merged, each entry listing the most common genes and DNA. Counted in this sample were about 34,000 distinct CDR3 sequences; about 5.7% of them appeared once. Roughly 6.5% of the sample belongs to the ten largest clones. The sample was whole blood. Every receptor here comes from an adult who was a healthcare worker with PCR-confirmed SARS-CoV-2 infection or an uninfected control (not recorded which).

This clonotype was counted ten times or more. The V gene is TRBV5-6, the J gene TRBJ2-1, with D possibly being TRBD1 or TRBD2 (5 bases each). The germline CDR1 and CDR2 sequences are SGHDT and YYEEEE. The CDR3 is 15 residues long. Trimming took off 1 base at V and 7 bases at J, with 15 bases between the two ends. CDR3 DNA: TGTGCCAGCAGCTTGAGAGGGGTGGTTTTGAATGAGCAGTTCTTC. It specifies CASSLRGVVLNEQFF.

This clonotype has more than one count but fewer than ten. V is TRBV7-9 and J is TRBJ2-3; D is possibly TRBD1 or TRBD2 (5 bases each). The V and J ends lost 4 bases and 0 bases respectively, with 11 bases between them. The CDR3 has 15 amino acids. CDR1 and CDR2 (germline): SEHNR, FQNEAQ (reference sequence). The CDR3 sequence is CASSSGPASTDTQYF. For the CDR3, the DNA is TGTGCCAGCAGCTCGGGACCCGCTAGCACAGATACGCAGTATTTT.

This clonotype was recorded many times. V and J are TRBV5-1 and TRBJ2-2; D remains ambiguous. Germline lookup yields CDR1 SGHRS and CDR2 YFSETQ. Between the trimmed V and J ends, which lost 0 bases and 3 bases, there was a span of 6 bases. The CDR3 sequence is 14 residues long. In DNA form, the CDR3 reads TGCGCCAGCAGCTTGGAGTCGTACACCGGGGAGCTGTTTTTT. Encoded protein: CASSLESYTGELFF.

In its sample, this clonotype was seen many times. CDR3: CASSPETTGELFF. CDR3 sequence (DNA): TGTGCCAGCAGCCCAGAGACCACCGGGGAGCTGTTTTTT. The gene calls are TRBV9 and TRBJ2-2; D unclear. The V end was cut by 4 bases, the J end by 4 bases, with 8 bases between. The CDR3 spans 13 residues. Germline CDR1 is SGDLS and CDR2 is YYNGEE. Full variable domain (rest looked up from reference TRBV9 and TRBJ2-2): DSGVTQTPKHLITATGQRVTLRCSPRSGDLSVYWYQQSLDQGLQFLIQYYNGEERAKGNILERFSAQQFPDLHSELNLSSLELGDSALYFCASSPETTGELFFGEGSRLTVL.

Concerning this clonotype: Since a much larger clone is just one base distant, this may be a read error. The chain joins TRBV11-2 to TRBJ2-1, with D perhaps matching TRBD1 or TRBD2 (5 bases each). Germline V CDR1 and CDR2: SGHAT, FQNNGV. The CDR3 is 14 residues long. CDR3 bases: TGTGCCAGCAGCGGGACGAGCTCCTACGATGAGCAGTTCTTC. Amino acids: CASSGTSSYDEQFF. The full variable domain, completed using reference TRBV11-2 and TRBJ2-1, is EAGVAQSPRYKIIEKRQSVAFWCNPISGHATLYWYQQILGQGPKLLIQFQNNGVVDDSQLPKDRFSAERLKGVDSTLKIQPAKLEDSAVYLCASSGTSSYDEQFFGPGTRLTVL.

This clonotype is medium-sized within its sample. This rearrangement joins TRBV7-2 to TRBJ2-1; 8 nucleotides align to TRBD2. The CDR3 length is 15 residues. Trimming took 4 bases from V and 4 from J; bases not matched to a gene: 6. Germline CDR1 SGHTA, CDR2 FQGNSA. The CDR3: CASSSTSGQYNEQFF. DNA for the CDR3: TGTGCCAGCAGCTCTACTAGCGGCCAGTACAATGAGCAGTTCTTC.

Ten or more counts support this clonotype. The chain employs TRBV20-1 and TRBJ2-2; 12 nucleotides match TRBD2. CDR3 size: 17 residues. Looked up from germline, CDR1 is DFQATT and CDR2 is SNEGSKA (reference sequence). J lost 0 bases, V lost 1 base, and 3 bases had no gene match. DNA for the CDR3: TGCAGTGCTAGAGCACTAGCGGGAGGCGCGAACACCGGGGAGCTGTTTTTT. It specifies CSARALAGGANTGELFF.

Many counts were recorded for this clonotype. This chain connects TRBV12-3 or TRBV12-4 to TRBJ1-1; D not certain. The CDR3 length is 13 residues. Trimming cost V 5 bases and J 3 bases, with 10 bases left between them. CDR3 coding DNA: TGTGCCAGCAGTCCCAACCGGGACACTGAAGCTTTCTTT. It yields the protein CASSPNRDTEAFF.

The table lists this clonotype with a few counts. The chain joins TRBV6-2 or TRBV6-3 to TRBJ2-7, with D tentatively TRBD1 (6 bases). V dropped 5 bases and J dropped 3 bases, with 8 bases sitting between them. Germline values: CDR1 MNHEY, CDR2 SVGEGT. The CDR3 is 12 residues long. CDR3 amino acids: CASSTGFYEQYF. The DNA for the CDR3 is TGTGCCAGCAGTACAGGGTTCTACGAGCAGTACTTC.

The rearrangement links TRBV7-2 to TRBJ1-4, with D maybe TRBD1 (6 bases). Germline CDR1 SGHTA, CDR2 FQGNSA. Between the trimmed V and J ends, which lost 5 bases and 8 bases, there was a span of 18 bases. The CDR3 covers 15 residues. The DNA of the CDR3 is TGTGCCAGCAGCCCAGGTGGGGGGCGCGGAGAAAAACTGTTTTTT. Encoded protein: CASSPGGGRGEKLFF. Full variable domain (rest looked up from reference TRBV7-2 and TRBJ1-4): GAGVSQSPSNKVTEKGKDVELRCDPISGHTALYWYRQSLGQGLEFLIYFQGNSAPDKSGLPSDRFSAERTGGSVSTLTIQRTQQEDSAVYLCASSPGGGRGEKLFFGSGTQLSVL.

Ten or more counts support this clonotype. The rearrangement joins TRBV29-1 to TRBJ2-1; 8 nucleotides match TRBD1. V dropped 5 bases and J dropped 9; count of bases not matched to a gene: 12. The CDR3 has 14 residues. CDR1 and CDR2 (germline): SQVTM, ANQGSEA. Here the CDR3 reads CSVRNRGSLGEQFF. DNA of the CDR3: TGCAGCGTTCGGAACAGGGGGTCATTGGGTGAGCAGTTCTTC.

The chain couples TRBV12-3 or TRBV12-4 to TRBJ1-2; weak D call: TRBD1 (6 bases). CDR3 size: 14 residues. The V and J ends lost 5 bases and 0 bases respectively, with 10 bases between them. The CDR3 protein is CASSGRTANYGYTF. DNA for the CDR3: TGTGCCAGCAGTGGGCGGACAGCTAACTATGGCTACACCTTC.

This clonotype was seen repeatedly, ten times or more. Written as DNA, the CDR3 is TGCAGCGTTATTTTGGTAGGGGAACAGGGGGTTTTCTACGAGCAGTACTTC. It is translated as CSVILVGEQGVFYEQYF. The chain recombines TRBV29-1 with TRBJ2-7; 8 bases are shared with TRBD1. This CDR3 has 17 amino acids. The junction had 18 bases not matched to a gene; V was cut back by 5 bases and J by 3 bases. CDR1 and CDR2 from the germline V gene are SQVTM and ANQGSEA.

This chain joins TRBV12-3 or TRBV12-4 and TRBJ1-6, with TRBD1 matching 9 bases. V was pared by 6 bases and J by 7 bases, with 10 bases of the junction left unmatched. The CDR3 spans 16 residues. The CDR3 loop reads CASSRSNRGLNSPLHF. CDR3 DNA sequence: TGTGCCAGCAGCCGTTCCAACAGGGGGCTAAATTCACCCCTCCACTTT.

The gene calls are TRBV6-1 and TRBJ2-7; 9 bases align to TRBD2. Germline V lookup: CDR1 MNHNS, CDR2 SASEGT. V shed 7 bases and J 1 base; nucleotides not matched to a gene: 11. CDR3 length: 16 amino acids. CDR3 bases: TGTGCCAGCATTGTATTTAGCGGGAGTATTTCCTACGAGCAGTACTTC. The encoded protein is CASIVFSGSISYEQYF.

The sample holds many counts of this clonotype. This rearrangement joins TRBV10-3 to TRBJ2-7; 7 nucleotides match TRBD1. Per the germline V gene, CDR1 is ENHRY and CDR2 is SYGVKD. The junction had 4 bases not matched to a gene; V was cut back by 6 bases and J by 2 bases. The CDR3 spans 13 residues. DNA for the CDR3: TGTGCCATCAGACCCGGACAGGCCTACGAGCAGTACTTC. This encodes CAIRPGQAYEQYF.

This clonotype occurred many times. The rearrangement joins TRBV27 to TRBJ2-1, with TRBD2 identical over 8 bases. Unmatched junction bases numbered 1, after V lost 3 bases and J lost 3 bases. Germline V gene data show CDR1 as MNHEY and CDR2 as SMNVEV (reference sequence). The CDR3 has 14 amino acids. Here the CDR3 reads CASSFGTSYNEQFF. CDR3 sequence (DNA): TGTGCCAGCAGTTTCGGGACTAGCTACAATGAGCAGTTCTTC.

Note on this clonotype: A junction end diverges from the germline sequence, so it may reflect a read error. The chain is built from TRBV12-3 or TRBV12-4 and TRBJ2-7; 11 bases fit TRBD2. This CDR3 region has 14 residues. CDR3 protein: CASGLLAGAGEQYF. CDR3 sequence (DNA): TGTGCCAGCGGTTTACTAGCGGGAGCGGGCGAGCAGTACTTC.

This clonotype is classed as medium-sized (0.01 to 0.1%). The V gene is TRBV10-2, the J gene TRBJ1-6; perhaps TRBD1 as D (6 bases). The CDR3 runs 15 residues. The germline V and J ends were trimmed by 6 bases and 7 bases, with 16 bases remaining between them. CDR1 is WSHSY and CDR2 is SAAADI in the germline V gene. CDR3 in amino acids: CASSAFGQQNSPLHF. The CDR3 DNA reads TGCGCCAGCAGCGCTTTTGGACAGCAAAATTCACCCCTCCACTTT.

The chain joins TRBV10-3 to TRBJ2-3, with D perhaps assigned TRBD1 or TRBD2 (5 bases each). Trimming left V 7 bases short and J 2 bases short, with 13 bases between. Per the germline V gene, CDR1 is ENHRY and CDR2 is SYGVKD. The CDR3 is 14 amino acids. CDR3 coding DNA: TGTGCCATCAACGGGGACGGGACCACAGATACGCAGTATTTT. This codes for CAINGDGTTDTQYF.

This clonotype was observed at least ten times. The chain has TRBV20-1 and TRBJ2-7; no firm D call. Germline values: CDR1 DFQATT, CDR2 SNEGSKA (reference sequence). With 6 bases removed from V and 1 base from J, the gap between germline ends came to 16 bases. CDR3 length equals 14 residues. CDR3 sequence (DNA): TGCAGTGCCGCCCATGCCAGGAGTTCCTACGAGCAGTACTTC. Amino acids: CSAAHARSSYEQYF.

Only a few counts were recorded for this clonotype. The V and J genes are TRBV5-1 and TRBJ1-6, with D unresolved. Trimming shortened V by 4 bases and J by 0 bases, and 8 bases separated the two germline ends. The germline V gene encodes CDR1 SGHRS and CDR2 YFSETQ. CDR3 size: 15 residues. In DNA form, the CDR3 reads TGCGCCAGCAGCGGGCAGAGCTCCTATAATTCACCCCTCCACTTT. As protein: CASSGQSSYNSPLHF.

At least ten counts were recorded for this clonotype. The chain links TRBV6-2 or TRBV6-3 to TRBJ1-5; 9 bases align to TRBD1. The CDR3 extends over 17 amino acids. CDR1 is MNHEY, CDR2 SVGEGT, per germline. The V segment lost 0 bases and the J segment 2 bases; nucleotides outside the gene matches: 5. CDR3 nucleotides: TGTGCCAGCAGTTACTCGACAGGGGGAATGGGCAATCAGCCCCAGCATTTT. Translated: CASSYSTGGMGNQPQHF.

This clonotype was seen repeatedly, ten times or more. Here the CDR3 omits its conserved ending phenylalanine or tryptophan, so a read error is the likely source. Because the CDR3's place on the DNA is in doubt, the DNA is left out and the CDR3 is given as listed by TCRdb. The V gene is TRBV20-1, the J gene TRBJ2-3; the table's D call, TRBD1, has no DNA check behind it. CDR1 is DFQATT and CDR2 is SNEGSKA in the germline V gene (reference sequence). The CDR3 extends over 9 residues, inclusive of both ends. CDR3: CSARDRGSM.

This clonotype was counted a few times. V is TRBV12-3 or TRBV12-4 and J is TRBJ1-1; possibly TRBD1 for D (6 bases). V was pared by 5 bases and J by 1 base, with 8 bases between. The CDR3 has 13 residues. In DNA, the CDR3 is TGTGCCAGCAGTCCCAGGGGGAACACTGAAGCTTTCTTT. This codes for CASSPRGNTEAFF.